The T cell receptor beta chain under discussion was sequenced for a study of response to subunit inactivated influenza vaccine. V dropped 2 bases and J dropped 4; count of bases not matched to a gene: 4. CDR3 length: 13 residues. Per the germline V gene, CDR1 is DFQATT and CDR2 is SNEGSKA (reference sequence). TCRdb analysed the RT-PCR reads with MiXCR anew, one entry per CDR3 protein. This sample has about 540,000 distinct CDR3 sequences, with roughly 25% found just once. A few counts support this clonotype. The sample was also linked to a second study, of T cells expressing NK-cell markers. That paper notes: Researchers built TCR beta cDNA using 5'RACE template switching with UMIs. Also leading the CD3+CD56-NKG2C+ fraction in several donors were these clonotypes.

The sequence derives from a man in his fifties who received an inactivated influenza vaccine. This specimen consisted of CD4+ T cells sorted from PBMCs, obtained approximately 13 days after vaccination. This sequence joins TRBV20-1 and TRBJ2-5, with TRBD1 identical over 7 bases. CDR3 amino acids: CSARHRGLETQYF. The CDR3 DNA reads as TGCAGTGCTAGACACAGGGGTTTAGAGACCCAGTACTTC.